What follows is one T cell receptor beta chain and its context. Per the study methods: Reference gene primer amplification yielded estimated nucleated cell counts. Method: immunoSEQ multiplex PCR; TCRdb's copy keeps in-frame clones and lacks some. From that table come the V and J calls and clone size; the DNA was used to work out D and trimming. The sample contains tens of thousands of clones, 75% to 95% of which appear only once. The data belong to a study of blood T cell repertoires in COVID-19. Overall study context: Sites in the United States, Italy and Spain provided acute and convalescent COVID-19 samples. PBMCs, B-cell-depleted T cells, or T cells provided the cDNA or gDNA that made up the material.

The CDR3 runs to 14 residues. Trimming removed 6 bases from V and 4 bases from J; junction bases left unmatched: 9. From germline, CDR1 is MNHNY and CDR2 SVGAGI (reference sequence). Sequenced input: peripheral blood. The receptor was isolated from a man older than 75 with acute or convalescent COVID-19. The chain couples TRBV6-6 to TRBJ2-7; 7 nucleotides agree with TRBD1. For the CDR3, the DNA is TGTGCCAGCAGCCTGCCGGGACAGCCATACGAGCAGTACTTC. It encodes CASSLPGQPYEQYF.